The sequence of this T cell receptor (beta chain) was determined in a study of T cells in Graves' hyperthyroidism and ophthalmopathy. Study-level results: The model's output predicted ophthalmopathy at a median of 6.5 months prior to onset. Ophthalmopathy was distinguished from stable hyperthyroidism by 13 V-J signatures.

Amplified TCR beta CDR3 regions derived from RNA transcripts. HTBI primers drove first-round RT-PCR of the TCR CDR3. Using its own MiXCR run on the multiplex PCR reads, TCRdb lists one record per CDR3 protein. The sample yields 550,000 to 600,000 distinct CDR3 sequences, 14% seen once. This clonotype was counted only a few times. Its antigen is as yet unknown. V was clipped by 6 bases and J by 3 bases, with 21 bases between them. Germline loops: CDR1 SGHRS, CDR2 YFSETQ. The CDR3 totals 16 residues. The clonotype originates from a woman between 18 and 29 years old with Graves' ophthalmopathy. The sequencing input was blood. The rearrangement joins TRBV5-1 to TRBJ2-5; D not certain. The CDR3 DNA sequence: TGCGCCAGCACCCCGAGAGGAATATGGGGAAAAGAGACCCAGTACTTC. Amino acids: CASTPRGIWGKETQYF.